The sequence of this TCR beta chain was determined in a study of T cells in Graves' hyperthyroidism and ophthalmopathy (dated by TCRdb to between 2019 and 2020). For context, the study as a whole: Peripheral blood samples were taken at initial diagnosis, before any treatment was given. TCR V-J signatures able to tell the groups apart were searched for in a discovery cohort of 100 patients, of whom more than 40 had Graves' ophthalmopathy and some 60 had stable Graves' hyperthyroidism. Prospective prediction of ophthalmopathy was tested in an independent validation cohort consisting of roughly 20 hyperthyroidism patients and 15 to 17 patients who later progressed to ophthalmopathy. The approximately 95 discovery patients were divided at random into training and test sets in a 7:3 ratio. In addition, the study compared T-cell repertoires in thyroid tissue and in blood from six Graves' hyperthyroidism patients. Once sampling was done, hyperthyroidism patients were given methimazole at a starting dose of 30 mg daily, whereas ophthalmopathy patients were given high-dose intravenous methylprednisolone. The paper reports TCR Vbeta CDR3 sequencing of 130 to 150 peripheral blood samples: under 45 ophthalmopathy, roughly 74 hyperthyroidism and some 17 progressor patients.

Stable Graves' hyperthyroidism was defined as no progression to ophthalmopathy during 18 months of follow-up. Hyperthyroidism patients were newly diagnosed, with disease duration under 2 months, and aged 18 to 65 years. Patients with uncontrolled infections, other autoimmune diseases, pregnancy or lactation were excluded. Diagnoses were based on clinical symptoms, serum thyroxine and TRAb, thyroid ultrasound and orbital computed tomography. Ficoll-Paque density gradient centrifugation was used to isolate PBMCs from 8 to 10 ml of fresh peripheral blood. Total RNA was extracted using Trizol reagent, and RNA quality was assessed on an Agilent 2100 Bioanalyzer. This clonotype has a handful of counts. Its target antigen remains unknown. Base-call qualities are not available, and no considerably larger clone is one nucleotide away. What the work shows at the level of the full study, not this receptor alone: In validation, the model predicted progression to ophthalmopathy a median of roughly six months before onset, with roughly 68% sensitivity and nearly 75% specificity. No statistical method was used to set the sample size in advance, and investigators knew the group allocation. Blood samples also contained most of the expanded thyroid clonotypes (frequency above 0.001), which suggests that blood repertoires may reflect thyroid immune responses. A 13 V-J signature model separated ophthalmopathy from stable hyperthyroidism, with 87.88% sensitivity and just under 84% specificity in cross-validation and 80%/75% in testing.

Including cysteine and phenylalanine, the CDR3 has 14 amino acids. Left in the record is the CDR3 DNA by itself, 42 bases read in frame from the first base. Reading the germline V gene gives CDR1 WSHSY and CDR2 SAAADI. V is shortened by 7 bases, J by 7 bases, and the region joining them spans 17 bases. The TCR beta CDR3 regions were amplified from the RNA transcripts. The TCR CDR3 was subjected to a first round of RT-PCR using the HTBI primer set and the Qiagen OneStep RT-PCR kit. A second multiplex PCR round built the libraries, followed by size selection and purification. Libraries were sequenced paired-end with 100 bp reads on an Illumina HiSeq2000. On the study's bioinformatics: SOAPnuke was used to process the raw data, throwing out any read that contained adapters or uncalled bases, had a mean Phred below 15, or lacked an exact constant-primer or identifier match. High-quality paired reads were merged with COPE v1.2.5, and unique nucleotide sequences were defined as clonotypes. Clonotypes were aligned to IMGT TRBV, TRBD and TRBJ reference segments using MiTCR v1.1. The analysis included only V-J combinations with a frequency above 0.0001, which together covered about 99% of the repertoires. A TCS score was defined as the ratio of F50 (clonal expansion) to E x V (chaos), with BLOSUM62-based TCRdist applied between CDR3 peptides within each V-J. Welch's t-statistics and random forest reduced 450 to 600 V-J features to fewer than 15, which were used in a naive Bayes classifier (R e1071). TCRdb reprocessed the public reads (quality trimming at Q25 with fastp, clone calling with MiXCR) and kept in-frame beta chains. A single entry per CDR3 protein holds the most common genes and DNA from its merged rows. These V and J calls rely on TCRdb rather than the paper's analysis. The sample has about 420,000 distinct CDR3 sequences on record, roughly 15% of them singletons. More than 4.5% of the sample rests with the top ten.

The sequencing input was blood. This clonotype originated in a woman aged 18-29 years with Graves' hyperthyroidism. Recombination joined TRBV10-2 with TRBJ1-5; the D gene is unclear. The DNA sequence follows: TGCGCCAGCACTCTCGGGAGGGTGGGGCAGCCCCAGCATTTT. Translation gives CASTLGRVGQPQHF.